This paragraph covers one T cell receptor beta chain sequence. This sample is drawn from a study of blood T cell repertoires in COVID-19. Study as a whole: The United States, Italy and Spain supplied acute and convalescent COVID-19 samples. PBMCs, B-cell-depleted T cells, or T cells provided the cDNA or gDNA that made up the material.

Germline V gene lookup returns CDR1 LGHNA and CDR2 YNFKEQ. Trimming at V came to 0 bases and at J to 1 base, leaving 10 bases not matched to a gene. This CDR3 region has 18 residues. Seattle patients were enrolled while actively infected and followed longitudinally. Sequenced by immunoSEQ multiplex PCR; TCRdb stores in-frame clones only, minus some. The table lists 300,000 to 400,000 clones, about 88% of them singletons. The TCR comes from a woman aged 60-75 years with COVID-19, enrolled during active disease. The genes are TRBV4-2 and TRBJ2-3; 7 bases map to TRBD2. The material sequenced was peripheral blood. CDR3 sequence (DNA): TGTGCCAGCAGCCAAGATTGGGGAGGGGCAGGGCGCACAGATACGCAGTATTTT. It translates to CASSQDWGGAGRTDTQYF.